Shown below are 9 T cell receptor beta chains from a single sample sequenced in a study of blood T cell repertoires in COVID-19 (dated by TCRdb to the early 2020s). Library preparation used the immunoSEQ multiplex PCR assay. Sourced from immuneACCESS, this table was stored by TCRdb with only in-frame sequences that have V and J called. A share of the clones is absent; for the studies checked, an unresolved V gene accounts for under half, and the remainder has no known explanation. In all, the sample holds about 380,000 clones, and approximately 81% of those were seen once. The ten top clones hold approximately 3.6% of the sample. The sequencing input was peripheral blood. The receptors were gathered from a woman under 30 with acute or convalescent COVID-19.

The chain joins TRBV11-2 to TRBJ2-7, with D maybe TRBD2 (5 bases). The CDR3 consists of 15 residues. V was clipped by 5 bases and J by 3 bases, with 17 bases between them. CDR1 and CDR2 (germline): SGHAT, FQNNGV. The CDR3 region is CASSHDFSVLYEQYF. CDR3 DNA: TGTGCCAGCAGCCATGACTTTAGCGTTCTCTACGAGCAGTACTTC.

This clone came up once. The V gene is TRBV3-1 (or the pseudogene TRBV3-2), the J gene TRBJ1-4; D may be TRBD1 (5 bases). Germline V gene data show CDR1 as LGHDT and CDR2 as YNNKEL (reference sequence). The V end lost 8 bases, the J end lost 8 bases, and 18 bases lay between the germline ends. The CDR3 contains 14 residues. CDR3 loop: CASGNGGEREKLFF. CDR3 nucleotide sequence: TGTGCCAGCGGGAACGGAGGGGAGCGAGAAAAACTGTTTTTT.

This clone was detected a few times. V and J are TRBV4-1 and TRBJ1-2, with 7 bases matching TRBD1. V lost 2 bases, J lost 4 bases, and 4 bases stayed unmatched. CDR1 MGHRA and CDR2 YSYEKL come from the germline V gene. The CDR3 contains 14 residues. The CDR3 loop reads CASSQTGDRYGYTF. CDR3 nucleotide sequence: TGCGCCAGCAGCCAAACAGGGGACCGCTATGGCTACACCTTC.

The chain recombines TRBV2 with TRBJ1-2; 8 bases line up with TRBD1. The CDR3 is 15 amino acids. V gave up 7 bases and J gave up 5 bases; unmatched junction bases: 12. CDR1 is SNHLY and CDR2 is FYNNEI in the germline V gene. CDR3 nucleotide sequence: TGTGCCAGCACCACGACACGGACAGGGAAGTATGGCTACACCTTC. It translates to CASTTTRTGKYGYTF.

This chain joins TRBV12-5 and TRBJ2-1, with D possibly being TRBD2 (6 bases). The CDR3 covers 17 residues. CDR1 is LGHNT and CDR2 is FRNRAP in the germline V gene. Trimming pared 2 bases from V and 7 bases from J, leaving 21 bases between. The CDR3 loop is CASGLPPAGRLGNEQFF. The CDR3 region has the DNA TGTGCTAGTGGTTTGCCCCCTGCAGGGAGGTTGGGGAATGAGCAGTTCTTC.

Only one count was recorded for this clone. The chain joins TRBV3-1 (or the pseudogene TRBV3-2) to TRBJ1-5; 7 nucleotides agree with TRBD1. V lost 2 bases and J lost 3; bases outside the gene matches: 1. In germline, CDR1 is LGHDT, CDR2 YNNKEL (reference sequence). CDR3 size: 14 residues. Here the CDR3 reads CASSQTGANQPQHF. DNA for the CDR3: TGTGCCAGCAGCCAAACAGGGGCCAATCAGCCCCAGCATTTT.

The gene calls are TRBV24-1 and TRBJ2-1; 10 nucleotides match TRBD2. V lost 1 base and J lost 4; bases outside the gene matches: 3. Germline V gene sequence: CDR1 KGHDR, CDR2 SFDVKD. The CDR3 length is 16 residues. For the CDR3, the DNA is TGTGCCACCAGTGATTTTAATAGCGGGAGGTACAATGAGCAGTTCTTC. Translation gives CATSDFNSGRYNEQFF.

The V call is TRBV6-5, the J call TRBJ1-5; a weak D match, TRBD1 (6 bases). The germline V and J ends were trimmed by 0 bases and 9 bases, with 15 bases remaining between them. The germline V gene encodes CDR1 MNHEY and CDR2 SVGAGI. This CDR3 spans 15 amino acids. In DNA, the CDR3 is TGTGCCAGCAGTTACTCGAGGGGGGGAACCGGGCCCCAGCATTTT. Protein sequence: CASSYSRGGTGPQHF.

The genes are TRBV7-3 and TRBJ1-1; TRBD1 is a possible D gene (5 bases). CDR3 length equals 13 residues. Germline V gene sequence: CDR1 SGHTA, CDR2 FQGTGA. V was pared by 5 bases and J by 8 bases, with 15 bases between. CDR3 coding DNA: TGTGCCAGCAGCCCAAAAGGGGTGGGGGAAGCTTTCTTT. Protein product: CASSPKGVGEAFF.